One and the same sample provided the 17 T cell receptor beta chains below, sequenced in a study of T cell changes during pregnancy in multiple sclerosis. Sequencing used immunoSEQ multiplex PCR; TCRdb keeps in-frame clones, though not all of them. The sample records some 97,000 clones, 85% to 95% being singletons. The sample consisted of peripheral blood, taken in the second trimester of pregnancy. Receptors were obtained from a female donor with multiple sclerosis, enrolled in a pregnancy study.

V is TRBV19 and J is TRBJ2-3; 11 nucleotides line up with TRBD1. V trimming: 7 bases; J trimming: 4 bases; junction bases outside the gene matches: 4. The CDR3 is 14 residues long. Germline values: CDR1 LNHDA, CDR2 SQIVND (reference sequence). The CDR3 is CASTGTGGPDTQYF. The CDR3 DNA reads TGTGCCAGTACTGGGACAGGGGGTCCAGATACGCAGTATTTT.

This clone has only one observation. The J gene is TRBJ2-7, the V gene TRBV10-3; TRBD1 aligns across 9 bases. The germline CDR1 and CDR2 sequences are ENHRY and SYGVKD. The CDR3 extends over 16 amino acids. The V and J ends lost 3 bases and 2 bases, in that order; junction bases with no gene match: 8. This CDR3 reads CAISELGQGLAYEQYF. The CDR3 nucleotides read TGTGCCATCAGTGAACTCGGACAGGGGCTGGCCTACGAGCAGTACTTC.

A single count supports this clone. The chain is built from TRBV11-2 and TRBJ2-1, with 13 bases matching TRBD2. The V gene's germline CDR1 is SGHAT and CDR2 FQNNGV. The CDR3 is 16 amino acids. The V segment lost 5 bases and the J segment 9 bases; nucleotides outside the gene matches: 10. The CDR3 DNA follows: TGTGCCAGCAGCCCTAATGGACTAGCGGGAGCGGGTGAGCAGTTCTTC. This codes for CASSPNGLAGAGEQFF.

Here the CDR3 reads CASSRGGQINYGYTF. DNA for the CDR3: TGTGCCAGCAGCCGGGGGGGACAGATTAACTATGGCTACACCTTC. This rearrangement joins TRBV5-5 to TRBJ1-2; 7 nucleotides line up with TRBD1. This CDR3 contains 15 residues. Per the germline V gene, CDR1 is SGHKS and CDR2 is YYEKEE (reference sequence). The trim removed 4 bases at V and 1 base at J, leaving 7 bases unmatched.

The J gene is TRBJ1-1, the V gene TRBV7-9, with unresolved D. The CDR3 totals 9 residues. Trimming took off 8 bases at V and 7 bases at J, with 5 bases between the two ends. Germline V gene data show CDR1 as SEHNR and CDR2 as FQNEAQ (reference sequence). The CDR3 spells CASGDEAFF. CDR3 DNA: TGTGCCAGCGGAGATGAAGCTTTCTTT.

The chain recombines TRBV28 with TRBJ1-5; D gene unclear. The V end was cut by 2 bases, the J end by 2 bases, with 7 bases between. CDR1 and CDR2 (germline): MDHEN, SYDVKM. The CDR3 runs 14 residues. The DNA of the CDR3 is TGTGCCAGCAGTTTAAGACACCGCAATCAGCCCCAGCATTTT. It is translated as CASSLRHRNQPQHF.

The rearrangement links TRBV19 to TRBJ2-5; D perhaps matches TRBD2 (5 bases). The CDR3 is 12 amino acids. Germline V CDR1 and CDR2: LNHDA, SQIVND (reference sequence). V was cut by 8 bases and J by 7 bases, with 14 bases left in between. The CDR3 protein is CASHHPEGTQYF. For the CDR3, the DNA is TGTGCCAGTCACCATCCCGAGGGGACCCAGTACTTC.

This sequence joins TRBV5-1 and TRBJ2-5; TRBD2 matches at 11 bases. Per germline, CDR1 SGHRS and CDR2 YFSETQ. The V segment lost 3 bases and the J segment 1 base; nucleotides outside the gene matches: 5. CDR3 length equals 16 residues. The DNA of the CDR3 is TGCGCCAGCAGCTCGCTGACTAGCGGGGTCCAAGAGACCCAGTACTTC. Translating gives CASSSLTSGVQETQYF. Full variable domain (missing parts from reference TRBV5-1 and TRBJ2-5): KAGVTQTPRYLIKTRGQQVTLSCSPISGHRSVSWYQQTPGQGLQFLFEYFSETQRNKGNFPGRFSGRQFSNSRSEMNVSTLELGDSALYLCASSSLTSGVQETQYFGPGTRLLVL.

The chain is built from TRBV4-1 and TRBJ1-2, with TRBD1 identical over 12 bases. Germline CDR1 reads MGHRA; CDR2 reads YSYEKL. V lost 2 bases and J lost 4; bases outside the gene matches: 8. The CDR3 totals 17 residues. The CDR3 protein is CASSQPGQGARGYGYTF. DNA of the CDR3: TGCGCCAGCAGCCAACCGGGACAGGGGGCGCGCGGCTATGGCTACACCTTC.

The V and J genes are TRBV5-8 and TRBJ2-3; 8 positions agree with TRBD2. This CDR3 comprises 15 residues. The V gene end was trimmed by 0 bases and the J gene end by 2 bases; junction bases not matched to a gene: 2. Germline V gene lookup returns CDR1 SGHTS and CDR2 YDEGEE. Written as DNA, the CDR3 is TGTGCCAGCAGCTTGGGGCGGGGGGACACAGATACGCAGTATTTT. Its protein is CASSLGRGDTDTQYF.

J is TRBJ2-7 and V is TRBV27; 7 bases fit TRBD1. CDR1 MNHEY and CDR2 SMNVEV come from the germline V gene (reference sequence). Trimming cost V 4 bases and J 6 bases; bases outside gene matches: 3. The CDR3 is made up of 12 amino acids. The CDR3 DNA reads as TGTGCCAGCAGTTACCGGACAGGCGAGCAGTACTTC. Its translation is CASSYRTGEQYF.

V gene TRBV5-1 combines with J gene TRBJ1-1; D unresolved. The CDR3 runs to 16 residues. Looked up from germline, CDR1 is SGHRS and CDR2 is YFSETQ. Trimming stripped 1 base from V and 1 base from J, with 14 bases between. Written as DNA, the CDR3 is TGCGCCAGCAGCTTGTATTTACGGGATACGAACACTGAAGCTTTCTTT. Amino acids: CASSLYLRDTNTEAFF. Using reference TRBV5-1 and TRBJ1-1 for the parts outside the CDR3, the full variable domain is KAGVTQTPRYLIKTRGQQVTLSCSPISGHRSVSWYQQTPGQGLQFLFEYFSETQRNKGNFPGRFSGRQFSNSRSEMNVSTLELGDSALYLCASSLYLRDTNTEAFFGQGTRLTVV.

The rearrangement links TRBV5-8 to TRBJ1-2; 9 bases are shared with TRBD1. With 2 bases clipped from V and 2 bases from J, the junction kept 10 bases outside the gene matches. Germline V gene data show CDR1 as SGHTS and CDR2 as YDEGEE. The CDR3 has 17 amino acids. This CDR3 is CASSFDRGGSLNYGYTF. DNA for the CDR3: TGTGCCAGCAGCTTCGACAGGGGGGGAAGTTTGAACTATGGCTACACCTTC.

The rearrangement links TRBV9 to TRBJ2-3; 7 bases map to TRBD2. The CDR3 is made up of 15 amino acids. The junction had 9 bases not matched to a gene; V was cut back by 2 bases and J by 6 bases. Germline V gene lookup returns CDR1 SGDLS and CDR2 YYNGEE. CDR3: CASSVRGGSSDTQYF. The CDR3 region has the DNA TGTGCCAGCAGCGTTCGGGGCGGGAGTTCCGATACGCAGTATTTT.

This chain uses TRBV6-6 with TRBJ2-7, with 10 bases matching TRBD1. The CDR3 has 15 amino acids. V lost 4 bases to trimming and J lost 6 bases; unmatched junction nucleotides: 9. CDR1 is MNHNY, CDR2 SVGAGI, per germline (reference sequence). This CDR3 reads CASSFGQGVLSEQYF. The CDR3 DNA follows: TGTGCCAGCAGTTTTGGACAGGGGGTGCTCAGCGAGCAGTACTTC.

The chain joins TRBV7-6 to TRBJ2-5; no clear D gene. Germline-derived CDR1 and CDR2 are SGHVS and FNYEAQ. This CDR3 is built from 13 residues. The V and J ends lost 6 bases and 5 bases respectively, with 13 bases between them. CDR3: CASRSPSEETQYF. CDR3 nucleotide sequence: TGTGCCAGCAGATCTCCGTCGGAGGAGACCCAGTACTTC.

The rearrangement joins TRBV9 to TRBJ2-7; no clear D. Trimming removed 0 bases from V and 3 bases from J, with 10 bases in between. The germline V gene encodes CDR1 SGDLS and CDR2 YYNGEE. The CDR3 spans 14 residues. Here the CDR3 DNA reads TGTGCCAGCAGCGTAGACGACACCCTCTACGAGCAGTACTTC. It encodes CASSVDDTLYEQYF.